This T cell receptor (beta chain) was retrieved from a study of glioma-infiltrating T cells. Notes on the study in general: Very few CDR3 sequences were shared between tissue and blood. Above-expected tissue-blood divergence occurred in all gliomas, most in low-grade ones.

About this clonotype: Its antigen is as yet unknown. A much bigger clone sits one base away, suggesting this may be a read error.

The CDR3 extends over 13 amino acids. J lost 3 bases, V lost 9 bases, and 8 bases had no gene match. Amplification of TCR alpha and beta CDR3 regions from RNA used iRepertoire nested multiplex PCR. One-step reverse transcription and amplification started from approximately 100-400 ng of tissue mRNA or PBMC total RNA. TCRdb redid the calling of the multiplex PCR reads with MiXCR, one entry per CDR3 protein. The sample has some 100,000 distinct CDR3 sequences, around 25% seen once. Sample: glioma tissue, nonneoplastic brain tissue, or PBMCs (not recorded which). The rearrangement uses TRBV12-3 or TRBV12-4 and TRBJ2-7; 7 positions agree with TRBD1. The clonotype was recovered from a human donor with low-grade glioma or glioblastoma, undergoing nonglioma brain surgery, or in good health (not recorded which). The CDR3 sequence is CARNRGQYYEQYF. The CDR3 DNA sequence: TGTGCCAGAAACCGGGGACAGTACTACGAGCAGTACTTC.